Listed here is a single TCR beta chain. The antigen is undetermined. The data are from a study of OX40 agonist ivuxolimab in advanced cancers. Study overall: Dose-escalation patients were diagnosed with hepatocellular carcinoma, melanoma, renal cell cancer or head and neck cancer. Findings and caveats of the study: At 0.1 to 3.0 mg/kg and by week 6, CD4+ and CD8+ T cells in the blood had expanded clonally. Relative to CD4+, CD8+ T cells held more expanded clones on average. Patients who responded partially at 0.1-3.0 mg/kg showed clonal expansion ranking among the lowest.

V lost 5 bases to trimming and J lost 2 bases, with 8 bases between them. Germline-derived CDR1 and CDR2 are WNHNN and SYGVQD (reference sequence). The CDR3 loop spans 13 amino acids. Clones were read by immunoSEQ multiplex PCR, and TCRdb kept only the in-frame ones, dropping some. The table lists roughly 59,000 clones, approximately 80% of them singletons, with about 2.1% in the top ten. The chain uses TRBV10-1 and TRBJ2-3, with D perhaps TRBD1 or TRBD2 (5 bases each). This clonotype originated in an adult with an advanced solid tumor such as melanoma, head and neck, liver or kidney cancer. The input for sequencing was CD4+ or CD8+ T cells sorted from blood, taken in a trial of the OX40 agonist ivuxolimab. The CDR3: CASSRDDTDTQYF. The CDR3 bases are TGCGCCAGCAGTCGGGACGACACAGATACGCAGTATTTT.